This paragraph covers one TCR beta chain sequence. This clone was seen a single time. The specificity of this receptor is unknown. The input lacks base qualities; no much larger clone sits a single base away. In light of the paper, this sample's time point label describes: cells obtained before transplantation from donor or recipient. CD3+CD4+ and CD3+CD8+ populations were FACS-sorted from unstimulated pre-transplant donor and recipient cells taken from spleen or lymph nodes. Library prep was done by the immunoSEQ multiplex PCR assay. For most patients, genomic DNA was isolated with the Qiagen DNeasy Blood and Tissue Kit and shipped frozen to Adaptive Biotechnologies for TCR sequencing. Adaptive Biotechnologies carried out high-throughput TCR-beta CDR3 sequencing of genomic DNA for most patients. The source study handled its data this way. TCR sequencing data were retrieved from Adaptive's ImmunoSEQ software for roughly 20 patients, whereas a few other patients were processed with MiXCR and VDJtools. To correct CD4 versus CD8 sorting errors, sequences present in both subsets at a frequency ratio below 5:1 were removed. CDR3 nucleotide sequences shared between donor and recipient were removed because their origin could not be assigned. To be classed as alloreactive, a clone needed at least 2-fold expansion over unstimulated cells and a minimum CFSE-low frequency of 0.002% (template counts) or 0.001% (read counts). A clone was considered mappable if detected in the sequenced pre-transplant spleen, lymph node, or MLR CFSE-low populations of the donor or recipient. The cumulative frequency of alloreactive clones was calculated as a percentage of all sequences, weighted by copy number. Not all clones reach the TCRdb copy of this immuneACCESS table, which keeps in-frame sequences only. Checked studies attribute under half of the gap to unresolved V genes and leave the rest unexplained. Clonal size and the V and J genes are those of that table, whereas D and trimming came from the DNA. The sample table lists 130,000 to 150,000 clones, about 90% of them with a count of one. Jointly, the top ten make up 0.15% to 0.2% of the sample.

The data belong to a study of graft-versus-host responses after intestinal transplantation (dated by TCRdb to 2020 to 2022). Notes on the research overall: The transplants that recipients got were multivisceral, liver-intestinal, or isolated intestinal. A peak of at least 4% donor T cells among recipient peripheral blood mononuclear cells was the definition used for donor T cell macrochimerism. To identify alloreactive clones, pre-transplant mixed lymphocyte reaction products were sequenced and compared with unstimulated pre-transplant donor and recipient T cells. Of the 20 to 25 intestinal transplant recipients enrolled in the cohort, one of whom was a retransplant, a few patients without pretransplant specimens were excluded. Every recipient was given anti-thymocyte globulin induction, then maintenance tacrolimus and steroids for around three years. Instead of going to the commercial service, samples from a few later patients were sequenced in-house on an Illumina MiSeq and processed with MiXCR. After intestinal transplantation, graft-versus-host and host-versus-graft alloreactive T cell clones were followed in the graft, circulation and bone marrow using bulk TCR-beta CDR3 sequencing. The study at large found these results: Early after transplant, peak levels of circulating GvH clones were found to be associated with declines in HvG clones. The relatively low number and heterogeneity of intestinal transplant patients limited the conclusions. GvH clones turned up in recipient bone marrow, with some appearing earlier in ileal mucosa or blood, a pattern consistent with an intestinal mucosal origin. In patients with donor T cell macrochimerism, the allografts had high GvH to HvG T cell clonal ratios.

The CDR3 runs 13 amino acids, cysteine and phenylalanine included. Here the CDR3 DNA is all that survives: 39 bases in frame from base 1. CDR1 and CDR2 (LNHDA, SQIVND) derive from the germline V gene (reference sequence). The V end gives up 3 bases and the J end 5 bases, leaving 3 bases in the junction not matched to a gene. This clonotype was obtained from a human donor who received an intestinal transplant. The rearrangement combines TRBV19 with TRBJ2-5; 7 of the junction bases match TRBD2. Sample: unstimulated CD4+ T cells sorted from spleen or lymph node cells, taken before intestinal transplant. The CDR3 in this case is CASSMGGSETQYF. The DNA sequence reads TGTGCCAGTAGTATGGGAGGGAGTGAGACCCAGTACTTC.